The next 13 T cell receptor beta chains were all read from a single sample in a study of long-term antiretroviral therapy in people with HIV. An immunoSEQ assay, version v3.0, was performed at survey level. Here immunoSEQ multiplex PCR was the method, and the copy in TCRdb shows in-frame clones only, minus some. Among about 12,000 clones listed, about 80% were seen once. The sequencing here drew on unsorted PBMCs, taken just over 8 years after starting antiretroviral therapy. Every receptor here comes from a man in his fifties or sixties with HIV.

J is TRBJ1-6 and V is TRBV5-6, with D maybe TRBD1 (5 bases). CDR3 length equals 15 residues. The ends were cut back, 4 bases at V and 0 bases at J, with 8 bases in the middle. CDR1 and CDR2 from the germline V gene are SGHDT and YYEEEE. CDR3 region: CASSPGGSYNSPLHF. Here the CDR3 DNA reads TGTGCCAGCAGCCCGGGGGGCTCCTATAATTCACCCCTCCACTTT.

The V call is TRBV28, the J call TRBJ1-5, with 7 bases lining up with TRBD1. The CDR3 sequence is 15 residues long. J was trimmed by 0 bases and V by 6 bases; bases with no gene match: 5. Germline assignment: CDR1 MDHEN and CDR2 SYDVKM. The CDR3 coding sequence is TGTGCCAGCAGCTTCGGACAGGATAGCAATCAGCCCCAGCATTTT. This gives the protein CASSFGQDSNQPQHF.

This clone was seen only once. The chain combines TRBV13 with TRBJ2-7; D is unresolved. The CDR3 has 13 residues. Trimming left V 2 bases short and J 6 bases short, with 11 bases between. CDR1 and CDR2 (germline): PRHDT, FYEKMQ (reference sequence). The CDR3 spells CASSLISLGEQYF. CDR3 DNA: TGTGCCAGCAGCTTAATCTCCCTCGGCGAGCAGTACTTC.

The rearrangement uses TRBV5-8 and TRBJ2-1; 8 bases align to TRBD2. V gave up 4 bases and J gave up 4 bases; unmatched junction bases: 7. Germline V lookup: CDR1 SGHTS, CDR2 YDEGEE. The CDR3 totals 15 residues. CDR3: CASSVDSGIYNEQFF. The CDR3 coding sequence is TGTGCCAGCAGCGTTGATAGCGGGATTTACAATGAGCAGTTCTTC.

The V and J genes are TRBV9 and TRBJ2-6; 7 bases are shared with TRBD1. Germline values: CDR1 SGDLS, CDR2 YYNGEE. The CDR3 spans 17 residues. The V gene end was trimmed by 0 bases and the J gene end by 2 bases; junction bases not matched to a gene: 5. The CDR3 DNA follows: TGTGCCAGCAGCGTAGACAGGGGCTCGCCTGGGGCCAACGTCCTGACTTTC. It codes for CASSVDRGSPGANVLTF.

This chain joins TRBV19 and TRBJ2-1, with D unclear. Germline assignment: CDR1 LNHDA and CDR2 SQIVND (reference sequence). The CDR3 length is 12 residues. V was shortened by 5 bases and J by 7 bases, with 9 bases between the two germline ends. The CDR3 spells CASSPQLNEQFF. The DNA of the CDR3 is TGTGCCAGTAGTCCCCAACTTAATGAGCAGTTCTTC.

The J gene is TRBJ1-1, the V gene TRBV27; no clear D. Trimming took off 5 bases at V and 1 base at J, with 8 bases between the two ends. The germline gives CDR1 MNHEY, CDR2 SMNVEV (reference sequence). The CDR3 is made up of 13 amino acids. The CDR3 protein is CASSGRQNTEAFF. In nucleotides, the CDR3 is TGTGCCAGCAGTGGACGACAGAACACTGAAGCTTTCTTT.

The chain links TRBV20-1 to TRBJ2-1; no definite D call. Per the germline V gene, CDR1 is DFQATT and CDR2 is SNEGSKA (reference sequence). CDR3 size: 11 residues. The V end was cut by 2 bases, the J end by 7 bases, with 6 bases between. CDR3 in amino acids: CSARLGNEQFF. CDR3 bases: TGCAGTGCTAGATTAGGGAATGAGCAGTTCTTC.

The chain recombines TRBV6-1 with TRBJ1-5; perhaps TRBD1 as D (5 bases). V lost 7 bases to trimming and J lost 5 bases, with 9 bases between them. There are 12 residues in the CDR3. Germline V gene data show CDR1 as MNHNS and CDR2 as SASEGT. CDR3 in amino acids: CASNTGYQPQHF. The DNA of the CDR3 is TGTGCCAGCAACACAGGCTATCAGCCCCAGCATTTT.

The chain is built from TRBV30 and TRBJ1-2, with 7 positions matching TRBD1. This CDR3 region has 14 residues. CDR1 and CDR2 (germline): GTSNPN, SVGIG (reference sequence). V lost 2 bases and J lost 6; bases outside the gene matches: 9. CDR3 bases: TGTGCCTGGAGTTCATACAGGGGCAGGGATGGCTACACCTTC. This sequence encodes CAWSSYRGRDGYTF.

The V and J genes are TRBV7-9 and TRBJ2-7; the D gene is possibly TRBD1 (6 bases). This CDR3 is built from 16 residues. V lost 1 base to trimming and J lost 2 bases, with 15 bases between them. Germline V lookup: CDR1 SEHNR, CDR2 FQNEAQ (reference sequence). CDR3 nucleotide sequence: TGTGCCAGCAGCTTAGTATGGGCTAGGGGGACCTACGAGCAGTACTTC. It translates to CASSLVWARGTYEQYF.

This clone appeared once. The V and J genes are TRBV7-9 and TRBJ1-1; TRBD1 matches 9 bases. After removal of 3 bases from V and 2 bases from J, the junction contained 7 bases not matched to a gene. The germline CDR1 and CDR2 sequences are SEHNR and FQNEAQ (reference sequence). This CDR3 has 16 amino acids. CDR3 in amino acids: CASSFRDRDINTEAFF. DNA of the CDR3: TGTGCCAGCAGCTTCCGGGACAGGGACATAAACACTGAAGCTTTCTTT.

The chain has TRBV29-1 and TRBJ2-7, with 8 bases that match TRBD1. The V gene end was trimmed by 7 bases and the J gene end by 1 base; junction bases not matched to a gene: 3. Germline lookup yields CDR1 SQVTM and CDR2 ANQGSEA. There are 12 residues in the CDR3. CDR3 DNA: TGCAGCGCTGGGACAGGATCCTACGAGCAGTACTTC. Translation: CSAGTGSYEQYF.